The clone carrying this T cell receptor beta chain was observed at least ten times. The antigen is not known. The sample belongs to a study of spatial heterogeneity in lung cancer. As for the study in general: Raw sequencing reads included, on average, more than nine appearances of each unique TCR and UMI combination.

Time point described: sample taken at primary tumor resection. Without sorting, whole RNA was sequenced from tumor, nontumor lung or frozen PBMC. Donation came from 70 or so patients with untreated early-stage non-small cell lung cancer. The CDR3 length is 14 residues. V lost 3 bases and J 8 bases, leaving 11 bases between the germline ends. Per germline, CDR1 MDHEN and CDR2 SYDVKM. Points from the study as a whole: Compared with follow-up, resection was when ubiquitous expanded tumor TCRs appeared in blood more.

Carried by each TCR cDNA molecule was a unique molecular identifier. In TCRdb, the 5' RACE reads were re-called with MiXCR into one record per CDR3 protein. The repertoire holds fewer than 25,000 distinct CDR3 sequences, with about 3% as singletons. The chain employs TRBV28 and TRBJ1-6; weak D call: TRBD1 (5 bases). This sequence was found in a female donor with early-stage non-small cell lung cancer. Here the sequenced sample was PBMCs, taken at surgery. CDR3 DNA: TGTGCCAGCAGTTTGAATGGGGGTTATTCACCCCTCCACTTT. Its protein product is CASSLNGGYSPLHF.